The clone carrying this T cell receptor (beta chain) was recorded only once. The protocol was immunoSEQ multiplex PCR, while the TCRdb copy is restricted to in-frame clones and leaves out a portion. Of 200,000 to 250,000 clones in the sample, roughly 84% are singletons; the top ten hold about 10%. The entry originates in a study of blood T cell repertoires in COVID-19. This CDR3 is built from 15 residues. V was trimmed by 1 base and J by 3 bases, leaving 12 bases between them. The germline CDR1 and CDR2 sequences are KGHSH and LQKENI. The receptor's source is a woman of 80 years or more with COVID-19, enrolled during active disease. This chain uses TRBV18 with TRBJ1-1; D is perhaps TRBD1 (5 bases). The sequenced sample was peripheral blood. The CDR3 protein is CASSPQETEYTEAFF. CDR3 in DNA: TGTGCCAGCTCACCACAAGAGACAGAGTACACTGAAGCTTTCTTT.